This is a list of T cell receptor beta chains from one sample in a study of T-cell reconstitution after alpha-beta-depleted transplantation in children. TCRdb re-derived calls from the PCR reads in MiXCR, one entry per CDR3 protein. The data show 800,000 to 1,000,000 distinct CDR3 sequences, about 26% seen once. The sample was PBMCs, mostly from graft donor cells, taken 360 days after TCRalphabeta/CD19-depleted stem cell transplant. All receptors come from a boy in the first two years of life who had a stem cell transplant for SCID, so the T cells may come from the graft donor. The conserved cysteine and the conserved F or W are not part of the CDR3 here.

j_call	v_call	cdr3_aa
TRBJ2-3	TRBV10-3	AISQTGKVTDTQY
TRBJ2-7	TRBV11-2	ASSFGHPYEQY
TRBJ2-3	TRBV19	ASSDRGTSVADTQY
TRBJ1-2	TRBV3-1	ASSQEPSRGYGYT
TRBJ2-1	TRBV3-1	ASSPPLLSSYNEQF
TRBJ2-4	TRBV28	ASSPGTGMWLAKNIQY
TRBJ1-3	TRBV5-1	ASSLLGLLTSGNTIY
TRBJ1-6	TRBV20-1	SARPGQGAKSPLH
TRBJ1-6	TRBV9	ASSVAPGTNSPLH
TRBJ2-5	TRBV2	ASIGLEETQY
TRBJ1-3	TRBV12-3/TRBV12-4	ASSLWSGQYSGNTIY
TRBJ1-5	TRBV28	ASRGTGSGAGSQPQH
TRBJ2-5	TRBV2	ASSQGDRGPRYQETQY
TRBJ2-3	TRBV5-1	ASSLGPGFSADTQY
TRBJ1-2	TRBV5-6	ASKLVRGGHGYT
TRBJ2-7	TRBV27	ASTGFSDEQY
TRBJ1-2	TRBV20-1	SARGQGSYT
TRBJ2-7	TRBV15	ATSIASGAYEQY
TRBJ2-2	TRBV7-6	ASSLRGGGFNTGELF
TRBJ2-2	TRBV7-2	ASSPSGASKANTGELF
TRBJ1-5	TRBV3-1	ASSLGVGINQPQH
TRBJ2-5	TRBV7-2	ASSFLRPETQY
TRBJ1-1	TRBV5-1	ASSLVPPQGLTEAF
TRBJ2-1	TRBV11-1	ASSLGAGGAPLSYNEQF
TRBJ1-5	TRBV28	ASSPGTGWSQPQH
TRBJ1-5	TRBV25-1	ASSVGVGQPQH
TRBJ2-1	TRBV20-1	SARGLAFSYNEQF
TRBJ2-7	TRBV11-2	ASSWGLGSSYEQY
TRBJ1-1	TRBV12-3/TRBV12-4	ASSLISTVGTEAF
TRBJ2-7	TRBV9	ASSVDEGSVYEQY
TRBJ2-5	TRBV7-7	ASTPLSWQGQETQY
TRBJ2-1	TRBV6-5	ASSSGLARF
TRBJ1-3	TRBV10-3	AISESANPSSGNTIY
TRBJ2-7	TRBV6-6	ASSSPAGYEQY
TRBJ2-3	TRBV9	ASSGRDSISTDTQY
TRBJ2-3	TRBV5-6	ASLLSSSTDTQY
TRBJ1-2	TRBV6-2/TRBV6-3	ASREGSSGYGYT
TRBJ1-5	TRBV6-5	ASSYSWVSGNQPQH
TRBJ2-1	TRBV5-1	ASSSGQGVLDEQF